The clone carrying this T cell receptor (beta chain) was observed once. As handled by the study authors: Quantification of nucleated cells was approximated via reference gene primer amplification. The method was immunoSEQ multiplex PCR; TCRdb's version includes in-frame clones alone and lacks a portion of them. D and trimming were read from the DNA, whereas the V and J calls and clone size are those reported in that table. The sample records 65,000 to 90,000 clones, approximately 86% being singletons. The CDR3 has 14 amino acids. Germline CDR1 MNHEY, CDR2 SVGAGI. The V end was cut by 7 bases, the J end by 1 base, with 10 bases between. The data belong to a study of blood T cell repertoires in COVID-19. Overall study context: Sites across the United States, Italy and Spain contributed samples from acute and convalescent COVID-19. T cells, B-cell-depleted T cells, or PBMCs supplied cDNA or gDNA.

The sequenced sample was peripheral blood. This receptor was obtained from a woman of 80 years or more in a cohort sampled during active or convalescent COVID-19. The chain combines TRBV6-5 with TRBJ2-2, with D perhaps matching TRBD1 (5 bases). In DNA, the CDR3 is TGTGCCAGCAAGAGGCAGGGGAACACCGGGGAGCTGTTTTTT. This translates into CASKRQGNTGELFF.